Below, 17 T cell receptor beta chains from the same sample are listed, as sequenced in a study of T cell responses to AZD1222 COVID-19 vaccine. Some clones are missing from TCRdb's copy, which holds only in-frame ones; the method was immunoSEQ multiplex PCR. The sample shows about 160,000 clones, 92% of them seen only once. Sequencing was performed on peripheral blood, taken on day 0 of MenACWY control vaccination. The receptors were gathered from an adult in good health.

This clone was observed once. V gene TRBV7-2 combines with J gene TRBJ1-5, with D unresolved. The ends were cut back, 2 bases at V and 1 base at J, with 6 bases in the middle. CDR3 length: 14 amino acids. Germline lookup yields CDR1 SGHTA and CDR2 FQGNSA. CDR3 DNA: TGTGCCAGCAGCTTAAGTTACAGCAATCAGCCCCAGCATTTT. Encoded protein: CASSLSYSNQPQHF.

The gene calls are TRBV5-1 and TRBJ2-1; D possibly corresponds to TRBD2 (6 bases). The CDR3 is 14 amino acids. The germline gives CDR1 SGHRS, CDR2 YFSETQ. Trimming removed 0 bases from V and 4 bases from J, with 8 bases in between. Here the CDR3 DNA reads TGCGCCAGCAGCTTGGCGGAGGGGTACAATGAGCAGTTCTTC. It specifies CASSLAEGYNEQFF.

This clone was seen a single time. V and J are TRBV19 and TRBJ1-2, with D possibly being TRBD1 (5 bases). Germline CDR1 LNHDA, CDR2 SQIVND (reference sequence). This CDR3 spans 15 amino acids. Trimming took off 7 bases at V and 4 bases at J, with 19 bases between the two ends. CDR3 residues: CASTPADSGSYGYTF. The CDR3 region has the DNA TGTGCCAGTACTCCGGCAGACAGTGGTTCCTATGGCTACACCTTC.

Here the CDR3 reads CASSTGQGAHYEQYF. The CDR3 DNA sequence: TGCGCCAGCAGCACCGGACAGGGGGCCCACTACGAGCAGTACTTC. V is TRBV5-1 and J is TRBJ2-7; 11 bases are shared with TRBD1. Trimming removed 4 bases from V and 3 bases from J; junction bases left unmatched: 6. This CDR3 contains 15 residues. CDR1 SGHRS and CDR2 YFSETQ come from the germline V gene.

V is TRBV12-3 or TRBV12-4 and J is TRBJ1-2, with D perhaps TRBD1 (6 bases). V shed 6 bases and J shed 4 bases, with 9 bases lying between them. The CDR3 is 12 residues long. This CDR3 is CASSTGTYGYTF. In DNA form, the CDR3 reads TGTGCCAGCAGCACAGGGACCTATGGCTACACCTTC.

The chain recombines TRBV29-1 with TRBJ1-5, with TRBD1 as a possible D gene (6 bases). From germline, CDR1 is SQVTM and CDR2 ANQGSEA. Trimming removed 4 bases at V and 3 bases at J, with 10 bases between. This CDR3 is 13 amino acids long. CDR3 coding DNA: TGCAGCGTTGCAGGGGCCGTCAATCAGCCCCAGCATTTT. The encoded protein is CSVAGAVNQPQHF.

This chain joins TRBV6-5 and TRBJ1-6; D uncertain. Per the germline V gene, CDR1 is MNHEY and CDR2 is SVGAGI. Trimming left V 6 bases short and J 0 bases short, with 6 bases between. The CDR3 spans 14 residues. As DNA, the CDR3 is TGTGCCAGCAGGGGAGACTCCTATAATTCACCCCTCCACTTT. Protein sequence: CASRGDSYNSPLHF.

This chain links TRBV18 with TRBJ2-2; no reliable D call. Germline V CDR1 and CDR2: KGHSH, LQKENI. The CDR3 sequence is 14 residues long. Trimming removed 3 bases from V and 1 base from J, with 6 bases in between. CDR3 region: CASSPVLNTGELFF. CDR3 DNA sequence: TGTGCCAGCTCACCGGTTTTGAACACCGGGGAGCTGTTTTTT. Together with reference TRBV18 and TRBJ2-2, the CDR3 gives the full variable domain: NAGVMQNPRHLVRRRGQEARLRCSPMKGHSHVYWYRQLPEEGLKFMVYLQKENIIDESGMPKERFSAEFPKEGPSILRIQQVVRGDSAAYFCASSPVLNTGELFFGEGSRLTVL.

The CDR3 DNA is TGTGCCAGTGCGGCCGAGGGTCGATCTCTATATGGCTACACCTTC. Its translation: CASAAEGRSLYGYTF. The genes are TRBV6-4 and TRBJ1-2; D unresolved. With 9 bases removed from V and 5 bases from J, the gap between germline ends came to 22 bases. The germline CDR1 and CDR2 sequences are MRHNA and SNTAGT. The CDR3 runs to 15 residues.

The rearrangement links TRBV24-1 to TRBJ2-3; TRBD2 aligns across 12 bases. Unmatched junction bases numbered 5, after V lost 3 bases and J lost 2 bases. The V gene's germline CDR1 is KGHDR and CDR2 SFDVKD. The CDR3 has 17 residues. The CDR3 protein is CATSDPGLAGSTDTQYF. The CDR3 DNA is TGTGCCACCAGTGATCCCGGACTAGCGGGGTCCACAGATACGCAGTATTTT.

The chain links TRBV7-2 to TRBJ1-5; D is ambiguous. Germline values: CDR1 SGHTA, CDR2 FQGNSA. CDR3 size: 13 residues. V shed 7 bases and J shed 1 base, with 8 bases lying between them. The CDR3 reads CASTTMSNQPQHF. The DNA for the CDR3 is TGTGCCAGCACCACTATGAGCAATCAGCCCCAGCATTTT.

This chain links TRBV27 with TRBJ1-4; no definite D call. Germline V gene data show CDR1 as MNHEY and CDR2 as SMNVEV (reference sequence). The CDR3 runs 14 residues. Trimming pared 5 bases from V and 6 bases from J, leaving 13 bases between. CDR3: CASSRRDTYEKLFF. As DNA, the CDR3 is TGTGCCAGCAGTAGGCGAGACACGTATGAAAAACTGTTTTTT. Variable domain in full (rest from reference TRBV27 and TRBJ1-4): EAQVTQNPRYLITVTGKKLTVTCSQNMNHEYMSWYRQDPGLGLRQIYYSMNVEVTDKGDVPEGYKVSRKEKRNFPLILESPSPNQTSLYFCASSRRDTYEKLFFGSGTQLSVL.

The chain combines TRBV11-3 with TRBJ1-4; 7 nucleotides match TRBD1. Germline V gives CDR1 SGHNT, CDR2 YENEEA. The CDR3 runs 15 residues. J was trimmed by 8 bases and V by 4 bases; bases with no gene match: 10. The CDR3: CASSSNRQGREKLFF. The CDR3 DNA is TGTGCCAGCAGCTCTAACCGACAGGGAAGGGAAAAACTGTTTTTT.

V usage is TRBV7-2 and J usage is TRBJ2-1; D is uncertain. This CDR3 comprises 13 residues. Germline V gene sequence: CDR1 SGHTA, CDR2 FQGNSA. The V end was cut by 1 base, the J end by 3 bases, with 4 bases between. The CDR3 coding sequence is TGTGCCAGCAGCTTAGTAGACTACAATGAGCAGTTCTTC. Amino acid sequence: CASSLVDYNEQFF.

CDR3 region: CASSLGSGKLFF. CDR3 in DNA: TGTGCCAGCAGCTTGGGGAGCGGAAAACTGTTTTTT. V gene TRBV5-4 combines with J gene TRBJ1-4, with unresolved D. Per the germline V gene, CDR1 is SGHNT and CDR2 is YYREEE (reference sequence). The V end was cut by 0 bases, the J end by 10 bases, with 7 bases between. This CDR3 has 12 amino acids.

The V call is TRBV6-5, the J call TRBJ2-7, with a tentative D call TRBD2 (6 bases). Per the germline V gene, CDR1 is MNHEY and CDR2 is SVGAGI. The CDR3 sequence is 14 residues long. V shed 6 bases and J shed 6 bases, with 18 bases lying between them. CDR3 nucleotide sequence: TGTGCCAGCAGCCCCATCGACACGGGAGTCGAGCAGTACTTC. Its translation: CASSPIDTGVEQYF.

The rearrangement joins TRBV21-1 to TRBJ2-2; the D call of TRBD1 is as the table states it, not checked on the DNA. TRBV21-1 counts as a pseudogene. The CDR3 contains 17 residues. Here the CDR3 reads CASSKVLGTDSTGELFF. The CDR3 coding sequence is TGTGCCAGCAGCAAAGTTCTGGGGACAGACTCCACCGGGGAGCTGTTTTTT.